Shown below are 25 T cell receptor beta chains from a single sample sequenced in a study of OX40 agonist ivuxolimab in advanced cancers. Some clones are missing from TCRdb's copy, which holds only in-frame ones; the method was immunoSEQ multiplex PCR. This sample has fewer than 30,000 clones, with 88% found just once. The specimen was CD4+ or CD8+ T cells sorted from blood, collected in a trial of the OX40 agonist ivuxolimab. The receptors shown here come from an adult with an advanced solid tumor such as melanoma, head and neck, liver or kidney cancer.

The chain links TRBV29-1 to TRBJ2-2, with a tentative D call TRBD2 (6 bases). CDR3 size: 15 residues. Trimming stripped 5 bases from V and 1 base from J, with 14 bases between. From germline, CDR1 is SQVTM and CDR2 ANQGSEA. The CDR3 DNA follows: TGCAGCGTTATCCGTGGAGGGATGAACACCGGGGAGCTGTTTTTT. Translating it yields CSVIRGGMNTGELFF.

The genes are TRBV7-9 and TRBJ2-1; TRBD2 aligns across 14 bases. The CDR3 covers 19 residues. CDR1 and CDR2 (germline): SEHNR, FQNEAQ (reference sequence). Losses at the gene ends were 4 bases for V and 6 bases for J; bases not matched to a gene: 14. The CDR3 bases are TGTGCCAGCAGCTCGAGTCCGGGACTAGCGGGGGTAACCGGCAATGAGCAGTTCTTC. This translates into CASSSSPGLAGVTGNEQFF.

V and J are TRBV6-6 and TRBJ2-7; 12 bases are shared with TRBD1. V lost 7 bases to trimming and J lost 2 bases; unmatched junction nucleotides: 3. The CDR3 sequence is 14 residues long. Germline values: CDR1 MNHNY, CDR2 SVGAGI (reference sequence). This chain's CDR3 is CASNRDRGPYEQYF. CDR3 DNA sequence: TGTGCCAGCAATAGGGACAGGGGGCCCTACGAGCAGTACTTC.

This clone has more than one count but fewer than ten. The rearrangement links TRBV7-9 to TRBJ1-2, with D possibly TRBD1 on 6 matching bases. Germline CDR1 SEHNR, CDR2 FQNEAQ (reference sequence). V lost 6 bases to trimming and J lost 7 bases, with 18 bases between them. There are 14 residues in the CDR3. The CDR3 DNA sequence: TGTGCCAGCAGTGTCGGGGGCGACGGGCGTGGCTACACCTTC. Its protein is CASSVGGDGRGYTF. Based on the CDR3 plus reference TRBV7-9 and TRBJ1-2, the full variable domain is DTGVSQNPRHKITKRGQNVTFRCDPISEHNRLYWYRQTLGQGPEFLTYFQNEAQLEKSRLLSDRFSAERPKGSFSTLEIQRTEQGDSAMYLCASSVGGDGRGYTFGSGTRLTVV.

The chain carries TRBV6-6 and TRBJ2-1; 7 bases line up with TRBD2. Germline V gene lookup returns CDR1 MNHNY and CDR2 SVGAGI (reference sequence). The CDR3 covers 15 residues. The ends lost 4 bases at V and 3 bases at J; junction bases unmatched: 6. CDR3 loop: CASSWSGTSYNEQFF. In nucleotides, the CDR3 is TGTGCCAGCAGTTGGAGCGGGACGAGCTACAATGAGCAGTTCTTC.

The sample holds one count of this clone. V gene TRBV2 combines with J gene TRBJ1-4; no definite D call. CDR1 is SNHLY, CDR2 FYNNEI, per germline. V gave up 8 bases and J gave up 4 bases, with 11 bases separating them. The CDR3 loop spans 13 amino acids. This CDR3 reads CASSRASNEKLFF. The CDR3 DNA is TGTGCCAGCTCTAGGGCGAGTAATGAAAAACTGTTTTTT.

The chain has TRBV18 and TRBJ1-1, with D perhaps matching TRBD1 (5 bases). Germline V CDR1 and CDR2: KGHSH, LQKENI. The CDR3 is 14 residues long. V lost 1 base to trimming and J lost 0 bases, with 6 bases between them. The CDR3 is CASSPRGVNTEAFF. The CDR3 DNA sequence: TGTGCCAGCTCACCACGAGGGGTGAACACTGAAGCTTTCTTT.

CDR3 DNA sequence: TGTGCCAGCAGCTTAAGCCCCCCAGGGGTTGGGGAGCAGTACTTC. This gives the protein CASSLSPPGVGEQYF. V is TRBV11-2 and J is TRBJ2-7; tentative D call: TRBD1 (6 bases). Trimming removed 2 bases at V and 7 bases at J, with 18 bases between. The CDR3 length is 15 residues. Germline lookup yields CDR1 SGHAT and CDR2 FQNNGV.

As concerns this clone: At one end, the junction sequence differs from germline, possibly due to a read error. The J gene is TRBJ1-5, the V gene TRBV30, with D unresolved. This CDR3 comprises 12 residues. Germline CDR1 reads GTSNPN; CDR2 reads SVGIG (reference sequence). As DNA, the CDR3 is TGTGCCTGGAGTGGGGGAAATCAGTCCCAGCATTTT. As protein: CAWSGGNQSQHF.

This clone came up a few times. The gene calls are TRBV5-1 and TRBJ2-7; 7 nucleotides line up with TRBD1. Losses at the gene ends were 0 bases for V and 5 bases for J; bases not matched to a gene: 11. The CDR3 is 16 residues long. In germline, CDR1 is SGHRS, CDR2 YFSETQ. CDR3 in amino acids: CASSLGDRQGGHEQYF. Written as DNA, the CDR3 is TGCGCCAGCAGCTTGGGAGACCGACAGGGTGGACACGAGCAGTACTTC.

This chain connects TRBV30 to TRBJ1-5; D is uncertain. V gave up 3 bases and J gave up 5 bases, with 11 bases separating them. Germline loops: CDR1 GTSNPN, CDR2 SVGIG (reference sequence). The CDR3 spans 13 residues. For the CDR3, the DNA is TGTGCCTGGAGCCAAGATATGGATCAGCCCCAGCATTTT. This translates into CAWSQDMDQPQHF.

This clone was seen only once. J is TRBJ2-3 and V is TRBV5-1; no firm D call. The CDR3 runs 13 residues. The germline V and J ends were trimmed by 2 bases and 1 base, with 5 bases remaining between them. Germline assignment: CDR1 SGHRS and CDR2 YFSETQ. The CDR3 spells CASSLRRTDTQYF. CDR3 DNA sequence: TGCGCCAGCAGCTTAAGGCGCACAGATACGCAGTATTTT.

The chain recombines TRBV19 with TRBJ2-3, with TRBD2 as a possible D gene (6 bases). The V end was cut by 6 bases, the J end by 4 bases, with 11 bases between. This CDR3 region has 13 residues. Germline loops: CDR1 LNHDA, CDR2 SQIVND (reference sequence). The CDR3 DNA is TGTGCCAGTAGGGGCAGGGAGGCAGATACGCAGTATTTT. Amino acid sequence: CASRGREADTQYF.

The rearrangement uses TRBV27 and TRBJ1-2; TRBD1 aligns across 9 bases. The V and J ends lost 4 bases and 4 bases, in that order; junction bases with no gene match: 10. Germline CDR1 and CDR2: MNHEY and SMNVEV (reference sequence). The CDR3 spans 16 residues. For the CDR3, the DNA is TGTGCCAGCAGTTCGGACGGGACAGGGCCCATCTATGGCTACACCTTC. Encoded protein: CASSSDGTGPIYGYTF.

This clone occurred once. The chain employs TRBV7-8 and TRBJ1-2, with D uncertain. CDR1 is SGHVS, CDR2 FQNEAQ, per germline. V was trimmed by 0 bases and J by 8 bases, leaving 13 bases between them. The CDR3 has 14 amino acids. The CDR3 DNA reads as TGTGCCAGCAGCTTAGCGAAGTTTGGGAGCGGCTACACCTTC. Translating gives CASSLAKFGSGYTF.

This clone was observed once. The chain is built from TRBV5-4 and TRBJ2-3; D is unresolved. The CDR3 loop spans 17 amino acids. CDR1 and CDR2 from the germline V gene are SGHNT and YYREEE (reference sequence). V lost 4 bases, J lost 0 bases, and 18 bases lay in between. CDR3 DNA sequence: TGTGCCAGCAGCCCCCTCAGTCGGTCCCGGAGCACAGATACGCAGTATTTT. Translated: CASSPLSRSRSTDTQYF.

In DNA, the CDR3 is TGCGCCAGCAGCTTTGTGGGAACTAGCGAAGAGTACTTC. Protein sequence: CASSFVGTSEEYF. The rearrangement uses TRBV5-1 and TRBJ2-5; 7 nucleotides match TRBD2. Germline loops: CDR1 SGHRS, CDR2 YFSETQ. J was trimmed by 12 bases and V by 2 bases; bases with no gene match: 10. This CDR3 comprises 13 residues.

This clone has a handful of counts. The CDR3 nucleotides read TGTGCCTGGGGGGACAGCCGGAGCGATCAGTACTTC. It specifies CAWGDSRSDQYF. J is TRBJ2-4 and V is TRBV30; 7 bases map to TRBD1. The ends lost 5 bases at V and 12 bases at J; junction bases unmatched: 10. Germline loops: CDR1 GTSNPN, CDR2 SVGIG (reference sequence). The CDR3 is 12 residues long.

The chain combines TRBV6-5 with TRBJ2-1, with 8 positions matching TRBD2. The V and J ends lost 0 bases and 6 bases, in that order; junction bases with no gene match: 7. The germline V gene encodes CDR1 MNHEY and CDR2 SVGAGI. The CDR3 extends over 16 amino acids. CDR3 sequence: CASSYSTSGSLNEQFF. The CDR3 nucleotides are TGTGCCAGCAGTTACTCTACCAGCGGGAGTCTCAATGAGCAGTTCTTC.

The chain employs TRBV5-1 and TRBJ2-1; perhaps TRBD1 as D (6 bases). The CDR3 is 16 amino acids. Germline V gene lookup returns CDR1 SGHRS and CDR2 YFSETQ. V lost 2 bases and J 0 bases, leaving 12 bases between the germline ends. CDR3 residues: CASSFQGTRSYNEQFF. CDR3 nucleotides: TGCGCCAGCAGCTTCCAGGGGACCCGCTCCTACAATGAGCAGTTCTTC. Full variable domain (missing parts from reference TRBV5-1 and TRBJ2-1): KAGVTQTPRYLIKTRGQQVTLSCSPISGHRSVSWYQQTPGQGLQFLFEYFSETQRNKGNFPGRFSGRQFSNSRSEMNVSTLELGDSALYLCASSFQGTRSYNEQFFGPGTRLTVL.

The chain couples TRBV7-2 to TRBJ1-1; D is ambiguous. CDR3 length equals 19 residues. Trimming removed 3 bases at V and 0 bases at J, with 23 bases between. CDR1 and CDR2 (germline): SGHTA, FQGNSA. CDR3 region: CASSFGLVTENSMNTEAFF. CDR3 coding DNA: TGTGCCAGCAGCTTCGGTTTGGTGACGGAGAATTCCATGAACACTGAAGCTTTCTTT. Together with reference TRBV7-2 and TRBJ1-1, the CDR3 gives the full variable domain: GAGVSQSPSNKVTEKGKDVELRCDPISGHTALYWYRQSLGQGLEFLIYFQGNSAPDKSGLPSDRFSAERTGGSVSTLTIQRTQQEDSAVYLCASSFGLVTENSMNTEAFFGQGTRLTVV.

V gene TRBV7-2 combines with J gene TRBJ2-1; D is ambiguous. The CDR3 length is 11 residues. The V end was cut by 3 bases, the J end by 10 bases, with 7 bases between. CDR1 and CDR2 (germline): SGHTA, FQGNSA. CDR3 nucleotides: TGTGCCAGCAGCTTTCTCGGGGAGCAGTTCTTC. Translating it yields CASSFLGEQFF.

This clone was picked up one time. The chain has TRBV7-9 and TRBJ2-5; D is ambiguous. The CDR3 extends over 14 amino acids. Trimming cost V 5 bases and J 4 bases, with 14 bases left between them. Germline V lookup: CDR1 SEHNR, CDR2 FQNEAQ (reference sequence). The CDR3 nucleotides are TGTGCCAGCAGCCAAACGTCCTCGAGAGAGACCCAGTACTTC. Its translation is CASSQTSSRETQYF.

This clone has more than one count but fewer than ten. This rearrangement joins TRBV27 to TRBJ1-5; 7 nucleotides match TRBD1. The V gene end was trimmed by 7 bases and the J gene end by 2 bases; junction bases not matched to a gene: 8. Germline CDR1 is MNHEY and CDR2 is SMNVEV (reference sequence). The CDR3 has 15 amino acids. The CDR3 nucleotides read TGTGCCAGCAAACAGGGGATACTGGGCAATCAGCCCCAGCATTTT. Translation gives CASKQGILGNQPQHF.

J is TRBJ1-1 and V is TRBV6-5; D gene uncertain. Germline loops: CDR1 MNHEY, CDR2 SVGAGI. The CDR3 runs 14 residues. Trimming took 5 bases from V and 2 from J, leaving 12 bases between them. CDR3 amino acids: CASSMTRTNTEAFF. The CDR3 bases are TGTGCCAGCAGTATGACACGTACAAACACTGAAGCTTTCTTT.